Below are 23 T cell receptor beta chains sequenced from a single sample in a study of cytomegalovirus exposure and HLA in healthy donors. Vbeta (60) and Jbeta (13) primers were used in the PCR. Clones were read by immunoSEQ multiplex PCR, and TCRdb kept only the in-frame ones, dropping some. The sample comprises 240,000 or so clones, 82% of which are singletons, and 5.4% rests with the top ten. The specimen was PBMCs. These receptors all stem from a woman in her thirties or forties in good health and CMV-seropositive.

V and J are TRBV4-1 and TRBJ2-5, with 7 nucleotides matching TRBD2. Germline CDR1 is MGHRA and CDR2 is YSYEKL. The V gene end was trimmed by 8 bases and the J gene end by 2 bases; junction bases not matched to a gene: 11. CDR3 size: 15 residues. For the CDR3, the DNA is TGCGCCAGCTCACCCCGGGGGGACTATCAAGAGACCCAGTACTTC. Translated: CASSPRGDYQETQYF.

The chain links TRBV9 to TRBJ2-7, with TRBD2 identical over 8 bases. J gave up 7 bases and V 4 bases, and 10 bases lay outside the gene matches. The CDR3 extends over 14 amino acids. Germline CDR1 is SGDLS and CDR2 is YYNGEE. In DNA form, the CDR3 reads TGTGCCAGCAGCCCCCCGGGGGGGCACCGGGAGCAGTACTTC. The encoded protein is CASSPPGGHREQYF.

The V call is TRBV7-2, the J call TRBJ2-4, with 16 positions matching TRBD2. Germline V lookup: CDR1 SGHTA, CDR2 FQGNSA. The length of the CDR3 is 19 residues. V lost 4 bases and J lost 1; bases outside the gene matches: 7. CDR3 protein: CASSSSGLAGGPAKNIQYF. CDR3 in DNA: TGTGCCAGCAGCTCTTCGGGACTAGCGGGGGGGCCGGCCAAAAACATTCAGTACTTC.

The V gene is TRBV19, the J gene TRBJ1-5; unclear D gene. The germline V gene has CDR1 LNHDA and CDR2 SQIVND (reference sequence). This CDR3 has 15 residues. Trimming shortened V by 3 bases and J by 7 bases, and 16 bases separated the two germline ends. The DNA of the CDR3 is TGTGCCAGTAGTATGGAGGCGGAGGGTGGCCAGCCCCAGCATTTT. This encodes CASSMEAEGGQPQHF.

In its sample, this clone was seen once. The rearrangement joins TRBV4-3 to TRBJ2-6; 8 bases map to TRBD1. CDR3 length equals 16 residues. V lost 6 bases, J lost 0 bases, and 4 bases stayed unmatched. Germline V gene data show CDR1 as LGHNA and CDR2 as YSLEER. In nucleotides, the CDR3 is TGCGCCAGCAGATCGACAGGGGACTCTGGGGCCAACGTCCTGACTTTC. This translates into CASRSTGDSGANVLTF.

As for this clone: A junction boundary mismatches the germline segment, possibly from a read error. The V call is TRBV7-9, the J call TRBJ1-1; 9 nucleotides line up with TRBD1. The CDR3 is made up of 13 amino acids. CDR1 is SEHNR and CDR2 is FQNEAQ in the germline V gene (reference sequence). CDR3 sequence: CSSRPGQGTEAFF. CDR3 nucleotides: TGTTCCAGCAGGCCGGGACAGGGCACTGAAGCTTTCTTT.

This clone has just one count. This chain uses TRBV11-2 with TRBJ1-3, with D possibly matching TRBD1 (5 bases). CDR1 SGHAT and CDR2 FQNNGV come from the germline V gene. The CDR3 contains 15 residues. Trimming took off 7 bases at V and 2 bases at J, with 15 bases between the two ends. In DNA, the CDR3 is TGTGCCAGCACTCTGGAGGGGTTACCTGGAAACACCATATATTTT. It is translated as CASTLEGLPGNTIYF.

The chain employs TRBV19 and TRBJ1-6, with unresolved D. Germline CDR1 reads LNHDA; CDR2 reads SQIVND (reference sequence). CDR3 length: 15 amino acids. V was clipped by 6 bases and J by 6 bases, with 15 bases between them. CDR3 region: CASSPFRGTNSPLHF. In nucleotides, the CDR3 is TGTGCCAGTAGCCCTTTCCGCGGTACTAATTCACCCCTCCACTTT.

The CDR3 reads CASSRWNSPSYEQYF. CDR3 nucleotide sequence: TGTGCCAGCAGCCGGTGGAACAGCCCCTCCTACGAGCAGTACTTC. The chain has TRBV11-2 and TRBJ2-5; D ambiguous. The closer fit of TRBJ2-7 to the DNA end suggests the J call may be wrong. Germline assignment: CDR1 SGHAT and CDR2 FQNNGV. This CDR3 region has 15 residues.

V gene TRBV6-6 combines with J gene TRBJ2-5, with 8 bases that match TRBD2. The J call may be faulty, since TRBJ2-7 better matches the DNA end. Germline CDR1 and CDR2: MNHNY and SVGAGI (reference sequence). This CDR3 spans 15 amino acids. The CDR3 DNA follows: TGTGCCACCCTAAGAGGGCGGGGGGCCTCCTACGAGCAGTACTTC. Translation: CATLRGRGASYEQYF.

J is TRBJ2-3 and V is TRBV4-1; 13 nucleotides line up with TRBD2. Germline trimming cut 4 bases from V and 6 bases from J; bases unmatched to any gene: 10. Per germline, CDR1 MGHRA and CDR2 YSYEKL. The CDR3 length is 17 residues. The CDR3 sequence: CASSPVTSGGALDTQYF. The CDR3, as DNA: TGCGCCAGCAGCCCCGTCACTAGCGGGGGGGCCTTGGATACGCAGTATTTT.

The rearrangement uses TRBV5-8 and TRBJ1-6; 7 nucleotides agree with TRBD1. After removal of 2 bases from V and 9 bases from J, the junction contained 5 bases not matched to a gene. Germline CDR1 and CDR2: SGHTS and YDEGEE. This CDR3 has 14 amino acids. The DNA for the CDR3 is TGTGCCAGCAGCTTAACCGACAGGGTTTCACCCCTCCACTTT. It encodes CASSLTDRVSPLHF.

The rearrangement joins TRBV4-1 to TRBJ2-1; 15 nucleotides agree with TRBD2. The CDR3 length is 16 residues. Trimming at V came to 6 bases and at J to 8 bases, leaving 8 bases not matched to a gene. The V gene's germline CDR1 is MGHRA and CDR2 YSYEKL. CDR3 bases: TGCGCCAGCAGGAACCCGGGGACTAGCGGGAGGTATGAGCAGTTCTTC. Translating it yields CASRNPGTSGRYEQFF.

This clone occurred once. The chain recombines TRBV30 with TRBJ1-2; 7 bases line up with TRBD1. The germline V gene has CDR1 GTSNPN and CDR2 SVGIG (reference sequence). There are 18 residues in the CDR3. With 3 bases clipped from V and 7 bases from J, the junction kept 23 bases outside the gene matches. CDR3 loop: CAWSARMTGTDPSSGYTF. CDR3 bases: TGTGCCTGGAGCGCAAGAATGACCGGGACAGACCCTTCCTCTGGCTACACCTTC.

The chain carries TRBV27 and TRBJ2-3, with TRBD1 matching 12 bases. Per germline, CDR1 MNHEY and CDR2 SMNVEV (reference sequence). The CDR3 contains 18 residues. Germline trimming cut 1 base from V and 3 bases from J; bases unmatched to any gene: 8. The CDR3 nucleotides are TGTGCCAGCAGTTTATATCGCGGGACAGGGGGCAGGACAGATACGCAGTATTTT. Translated, it gives CASSLYRGTGGRTDTQYF.

This rearrangement joins TRBV30 to TRBJ1-1; 9 nucleotides match TRBD1. CDR3 length: 11 residues. The J segment lost 11 bases and the V segment lost 3 bases, leaving 4 bases of the junction unmatched. In germline, CDR1 is GTSNPN, CDR2 SVGIG (reference sequence). The CDR3 loop reads CAWRIGTGAFF. In DNA form, the CDR3 reads TGTGCCTGGAGAATCGGGACAGGGGCTTTCTTT.

CDR3 nucleotides: TGTGCCAGTAGTCCACTCCGACTAGCGGGAGGGCCGAATGAGCAGTTCTTC. It specifies CASSPLRLAGGPNEQFF. This chain links TRBV19 with TRBJ2-1; the match to TRBD2 covers 14 bases. The CDR3 is 17 residues long. Germline assignment: CDR1 LNHDA and CDR2 SQIVND (reference sequence). The V segment lost 5 bases and the J segment 7 bases; nucleotides outside the gene matches: 10.

The chain links TRBV27 to TRBJ2-3, with 7 bases lining up with TRBD2. Germline-derived CDR1 and CDR2 are MNHEY and SMNVEV (reference sequence). The CDR3 runs to 17 residues. The V gene end was trimmed by 4 bases and the J gene end by 4 bases; junction bases not matched to a gene: 14. The CDR3 protein is CASSWPLGGRVPDTQYF. The CDR3, as DNA: TGTGCCAGCAGTTGGCCCCTGGGCGGGAGAGTCCCAGATACGCAGTATTTT.

This chain joins TRBV27 and TRBJ2-3, with 11 positions matching TRBD2. CDR3 length equals 18 residues. Germline values: CDR1 MNHEY, CDR2 SMNVEV (reference sequence). Unmatched junction bases numbered 8, after V lost 1 base and J lost 2 bases. CDR3 amino acids: CASSLYFLAGGSTDTQYF. Here the CDR3 DNA reads TGTGCCAGCAGTTTATACTTCCTAGCGGGGGGCTCCACAGATACGCAGTATTTT.

The chain is built from TRBV27 and TRBJ2-1; 9 bases are shared with TRBD2. Germline trimming cut 5 bases from V and 7 bases from J; bases unmatched to any gene: 9. The germline CDR1 and CDR2 sequences are MNHEY and SMNVEV (reference sequence). This CDR3 has 15 amino acids. CDR3: CASSLLAGGGNEQFF. The CDR3 nucleotides read TGTGCCAGCAGTCTCCTGGCGGGAGGGGGGAATGAGCAGTTCTTC.

The V gene is TRBV30, the J gene TRBJ1-1; no clear D. From germline, CDR1 is GTSNPN and CDR2 SVGIG (reference sequence). The length of the CDR3 is 12 residues. The ends were cut back, 1 base at V and 1 base at J, with 4 bases in the middle. CDR3 region: CAWSGGNTEAFF. As DNA, the CDR3 is TGTGCCTGGAGTGGAGGGAACACTGAAGCTTTCTTT.

The chain links TRBV6-6 to TRBJ1-1, with 10 nucleotides matching TRBD1. This CDR3 has 13 amino acids. The junction had 2 bases not matched to a gene; V was cut back by 6 bases and J by 4 bases. Germline CDR1 reads MNHNY; CDR2 reads SVGAGI (reference sequence). The chain's CDR3 is CASRDRGFTEAFF. CDR3 coding DNA: TGTGCCAGCAGGGACAGGGGGTTCACTGAAGCTTTCTTT.

This clone was seen only a few times. The chain combines TRBV4-2 with TRBJ2-3; 9 bases align to TRBD2. The CDR3 consists of 18 residues. The germline gives CDR1 LGHNA, CDR2 YNFKEQ. Germline trimming cut 1 base from V and 5 bases from J; bases unmatched to any gene: 13. CDR3 in DNA: TGTGCCAGCAGCCAAGTAAAGCACCCAGCGGGAGGCGGAGATACGCAGTATTTT. As protein: CASSQVKHPAGGGDTQYF.